This entry describes one T cell receptor beta chain. Other DNA variants within this sample encode the same CDR3. This sample is part of a study of blood T cell repertoires in COVID-19. Which cohort a participant joined came from the clinical history participants gave. In germline, CDR1 is LGHDT, CDR2 YNNKEL (reference sequence). Unmatched junction bases numbered 5, after V lost 1 base and J lost 2 bases. This CDR3 contains 15 residues. In the original workflow: From reference gene primer amplification, estimates of nucleated cell counts were derived. Sequencing was performed with immunoSEQ multiplex PCR; in TCRdb, only in-frame clones are kept and a portion is missing. V and J calls and clone size are as listed in that table; D and trimming were resolved from the DNA. The sample has about 270,000 clones, approximately 92% seen once.

Material for sequencing was PBMCs or T cells enriched from blood (not recorded which). This TCR was recovered from a young woman who had recovered from COVID-19. The chain recombines TRBV3-1 (or the pseudogene TRBV3-2) with TRBJ2-7; TRBD1 agrees at 7 bases. This CDR3 reads CASSQGAGGPYEQYF. DNA for the CDR3: TGTGCCAGCAGCCAAGGGGCAGGGGGTCCCTACGAGCAGTACTTC.